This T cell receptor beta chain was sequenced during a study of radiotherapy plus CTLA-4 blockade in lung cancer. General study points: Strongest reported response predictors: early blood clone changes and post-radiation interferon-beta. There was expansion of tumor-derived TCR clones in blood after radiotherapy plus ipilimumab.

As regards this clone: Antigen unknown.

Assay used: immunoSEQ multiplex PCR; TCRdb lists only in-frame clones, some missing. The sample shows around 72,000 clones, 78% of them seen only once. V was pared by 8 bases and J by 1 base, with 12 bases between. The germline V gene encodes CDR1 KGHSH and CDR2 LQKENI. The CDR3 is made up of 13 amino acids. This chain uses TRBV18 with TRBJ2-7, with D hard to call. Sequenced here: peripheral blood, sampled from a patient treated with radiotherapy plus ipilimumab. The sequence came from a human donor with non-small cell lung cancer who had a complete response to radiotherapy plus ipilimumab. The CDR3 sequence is CASRTWDSYEQYF. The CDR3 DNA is TGTGCCAGCCGGACCTGGGATTCCTACGAGCAGTACTTC.